This entry describes one TCR beta chain. What it recognizes is unknown. The source of the sample is a study of CD8+ T cells in alopecia areata. Whole-study results and caveats: Sequencing of scalp samples also includes resident alphabeta T cells from normal skin.

Extraction and reverse transcription of RNA yielded cDNA as the sequencing template. Sequencing was performed with immunoSEQ multiplex PCR; in TCRdb, only in-frame clones are kept and a portion is missing. This sample has about 150,000 clones, with roughly 50% found just once. The CDR3 extends over 11 amino acids. Germline V gives CDR1 SGHNT, CDR2 YYREEE (reference sequence). The V end was cut by 4 bases, the J end by 3 bases, with 5 bases between. The specimen was CD4+ T cells sorted from blood. This rearrangement joins TRBV5-4 to TRBJ2-7; D unresolved. The clonotype comes from a human donor in good health. In nucleotides, the CDR3 is TGTGCCAGCAGCGATTACTACGAGCAGTACTTC. Its protein product is CASSDYYEQYF.